The rows below give T cell receptor beta chains drawn from one sample of a study of CD8+CD57+ T cells in acquired aplastic anemia. TCRdb fed the reads into MiXCR, producing one record per CDR3 protein. The table shows about 98,000 distinct CDR3 sequences, with 55% to 80% occurring only once. Sequenced sample: sorted CD4+, CD8+, or CD8+CD57+ T cells (not recorded which) from PBMCs. These receptors came from a human donor with aplastic anemia. Both conserved end residues are part of each CDR3. Fields, in order: D gene, clone size, J gene, V gene, CDR3 protein, CDR3 DNA. A D gene is named only where the DNA matches it firmly. Only part of the rows carry a size: once, few, many, or a class if the clone is expanded.

TRBD1,-,TRBJ2-7,TRBV10-3,CAISESRQGGYEQYF,TGTGCCATCAGTGAGTCGAGACAGGGGGGATACGAGCAGTACTTC
TRBD2,-,TRBJ2-3,TRBV10-2,CASSDSAGGRGQYF,TGCGCCAGCAGTGATTCCGCGGGGGGGAGAGGGCAGTATTTT
TRBD1,-,TRBJ2-7,TRBV2,CAGTIGDSSYEQYF,TGTGCCGGGACGATAGGGGACAGCTCCTACGAGCAGTACTTC
TRBD1,-,TRBJ1-1,TRBV2,CASSETGGANTEAFF,TGTGCCAGCAGTGAGACAGGGGGCGCGAACACCGAAGCTTTCTTT
-,-,TRBJ2-3,TRBV20-1,CSAPGRTDTQYF,TGCAGTGCCCCGGGGCGCACAGATACGCAGTATTTT
-,-,TRBJ1-5,TRBV20-1,CSATLGSNQPQHF,TGCAGTGCTACTCTCGGAAGCAATCAGCCCCAGCATTTT
TRBD2,-,TRBJ2-3,TRBV15,CATSRVILAGVGNTQYF,TGTGCCACCAGCAGAGTCATCCTAGCGGGAGTGGGAAATACGCAGTATTTT
-,-,TRBJ2-6,TRBV19,CASSQLSGANVLTF,TGTGCCAGTAGCCAACTATCTGGGGCCAACGTCCTGACTTTC
-,-,TRBJ1-1,TRBV2,CASSVLGSEAFF,TGTGCCAGCAGTGTTCTGGGGAGTGAAGCTTTCTTT
-,-,TRBJ2-7,TRBV7-2,CASSLSRSVYEQYF,TGTGCCAGCAGCTTATCGCGGTCGGTTTACGAGCAGTACTTC
TRBD2,-,TRBJ2-7,TRBV7-3,CASSLKGGTSVSYEQYF,TGTGCCAGCAGCTTAAAGGGCGGGACTAGCGTTTCCTACGAGCAGTACTTC
-,-,TRBJ1-4,TRBV20-1,CSARAGTGREKLFF,TGCAGTGCTAGGGCCGGGACGGGGCGGGAAAAACTGTTTTTT
TRBD1,once,TRBJ1-4,TRBV20-1,CSAKGGGTGGEKLFF,TGCAGTGCTAAAGGTGGCGGGACAGGTGGGGAAAAACTGTTTTTT
TRBD2,-,TRBJ2-1,TRBV4-2,CASSPSPAGGLSSYNEQFF,TGTGCCAGCAGCCCCTCACCGGCGGGGGGTCTTAGCTCCTACAATGAGCAGTTCTTC
-,-,TRBJ2-7,TRBV29-1,CSVAQGQREQYF,TGCAGCGTTGCACAGGGCCAGCGGGAGCAGTACTTC
-,-,TRBJ2-5,TRBV20-1,CRGAGQETQYF,TGCAGGGGGGCCGGCCAAGAGACCCAGTACTTC